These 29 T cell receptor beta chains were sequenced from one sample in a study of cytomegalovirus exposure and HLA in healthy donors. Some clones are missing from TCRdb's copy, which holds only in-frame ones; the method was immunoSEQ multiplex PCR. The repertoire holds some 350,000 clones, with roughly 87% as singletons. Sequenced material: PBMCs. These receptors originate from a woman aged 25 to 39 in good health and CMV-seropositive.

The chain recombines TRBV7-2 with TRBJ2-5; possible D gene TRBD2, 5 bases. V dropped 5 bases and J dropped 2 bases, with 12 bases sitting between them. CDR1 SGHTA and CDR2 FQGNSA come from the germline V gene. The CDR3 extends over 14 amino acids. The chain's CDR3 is CASSQRIKQETQYF. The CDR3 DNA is TGTGCCAGCAGCCAGCGGATTAAACAAGAGACCCAGTACTTC. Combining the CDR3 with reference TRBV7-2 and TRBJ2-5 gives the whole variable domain GAGVSQSPSNKVTEKGKDVELRCDPISGHTALYWYRQSLGQGLEFLIYFQGNSAPDKSGLPSDRFSAERTGGSVSTLTIQRTQQEDSAVYLCASSQRIKQETQYFGPGTRLLVL.

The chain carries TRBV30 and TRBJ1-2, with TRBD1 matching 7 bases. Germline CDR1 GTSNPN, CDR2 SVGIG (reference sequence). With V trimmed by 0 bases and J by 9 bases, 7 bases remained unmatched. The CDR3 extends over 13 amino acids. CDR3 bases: TGTGCCTGGAGTGTCGACAGGGCAGCGAGCTACACCTTC. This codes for CAWSVDRAASYTF.

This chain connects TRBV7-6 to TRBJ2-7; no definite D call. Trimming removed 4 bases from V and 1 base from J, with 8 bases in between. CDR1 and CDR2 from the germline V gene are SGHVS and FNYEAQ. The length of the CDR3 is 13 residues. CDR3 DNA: TGTGCCAGCAGCTCGACCCCGTCCTACGAGCAGTACTTC. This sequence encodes CASSSTPSYEQYF.

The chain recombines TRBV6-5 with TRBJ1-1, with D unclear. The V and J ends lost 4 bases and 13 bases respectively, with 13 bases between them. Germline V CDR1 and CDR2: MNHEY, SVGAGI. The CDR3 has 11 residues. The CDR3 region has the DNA TGTGCCAGCAGTTCTGGGCCCACTTGTTTCTTT. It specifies CASSSGPTCFF.

The DNA for the CDR3 is TGTGCCAGCAGGCCCCTCTCAAGCAATCAGCCCCAGCATTTT. This gives the protein CASRPLSSNQPQHF. The chain recombines TRBV6-5 with TRBJ1-5; no definite D call. Germline values: CDR1 MNHEY, CDR2 SVGAGI. Trimming left V 6 bases short and J 1 base short, with 10 bases between. The CDR3 loop spans 14 amino acids.

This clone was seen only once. This CDR3 is CASSLGLAYEQYF. The CDR3 bases are TGTGCCAGCAGCCTGGGACTAGCCTACGAGCAGTACTTC. The chain recombines TRBV4-2 with TRBJ2-7, with 8 bases that match TRBD2. The J segment lost 2 bases and the V segment lost 4 bases, leaving 1 base of the junction unmatched. Germline V lookup: CDR1 LGHNA, CDR2 YNFKEQ. This CDR3 is 13 amino acids long.

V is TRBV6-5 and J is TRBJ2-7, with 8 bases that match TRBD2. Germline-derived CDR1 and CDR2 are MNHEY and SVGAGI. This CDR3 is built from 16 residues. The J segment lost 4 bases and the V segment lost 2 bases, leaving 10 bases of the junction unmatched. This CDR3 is CASSYMPPGLDYEQYF. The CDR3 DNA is TGTGCCAGCAGTTACATGCCTCCGGGACTAGATTACGAGCAGTACTTC.

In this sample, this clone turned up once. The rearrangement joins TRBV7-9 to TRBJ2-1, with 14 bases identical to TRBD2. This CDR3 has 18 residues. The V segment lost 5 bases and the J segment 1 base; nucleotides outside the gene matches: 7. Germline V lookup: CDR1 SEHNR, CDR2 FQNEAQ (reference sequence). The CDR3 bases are TGTGCCAGCAGCCCCCCGGGACTAGCGGGAGTATCCTACAATGAGCAGTTCTTC. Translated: CASSPPGLAGVSYNEQFF.

The CDR3 here is CASSLGESNQPQHF. CDR3 nucleotides: TGTGCCAGCAGCTTAGGGGAAAGCAATCAGCCCCAGCATTTT. The rearrangement links TRBV7-9 to TRBJ1-5; unclear D gene. Germline lookup yields CDR1 SEHNR and CDR2 FQNEAQ (reference sequence). Trimming took 1 base from V and 1 from J, leaving 5 bases between them. The CDR3 length is 14 residues.

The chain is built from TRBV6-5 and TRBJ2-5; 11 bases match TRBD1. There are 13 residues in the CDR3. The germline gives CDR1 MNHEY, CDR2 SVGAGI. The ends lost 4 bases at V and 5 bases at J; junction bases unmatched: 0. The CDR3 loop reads CASSWDRGETQYF. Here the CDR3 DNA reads TGTGCCAGCAGTTGGGACAGGGGGGAGACCCAGTACTTC.

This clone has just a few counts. The CDR3, as DNA: TGTGCCAGTCATTTCACAGGGTGGGACACTGAAGCTTTCTTT. Translated: CASHFTGWDTEAFF. The chain combines TRBV19 with TRBJ1-1, with a weak D call TRBD1 (6 bases). The germline V gene has CDR1 LNHDA and CDR2 SQIVND (reference sequence). This CDR3 has 14 amino acids. Trimming left V 8 bases short and J 3 bases short, with 16 bases between.

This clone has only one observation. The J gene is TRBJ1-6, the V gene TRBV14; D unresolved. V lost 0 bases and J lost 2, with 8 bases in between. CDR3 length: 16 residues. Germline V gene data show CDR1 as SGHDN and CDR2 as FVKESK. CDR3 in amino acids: CASSQDLGTYNSPLHF. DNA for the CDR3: TGTGCCAGCAGCCAAGATCTGGGGACCTATAATTCACCCCTCCACTTT.

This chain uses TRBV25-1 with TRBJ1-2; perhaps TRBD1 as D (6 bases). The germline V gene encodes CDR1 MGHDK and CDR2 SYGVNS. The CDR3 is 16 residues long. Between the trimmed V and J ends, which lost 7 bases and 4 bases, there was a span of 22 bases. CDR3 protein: CASTYEAARGSYGYTF. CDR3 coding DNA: TGTGCCAGCACCTATGAAGCGGCAAGGGGGAGCTATGGCTACACCTTC.

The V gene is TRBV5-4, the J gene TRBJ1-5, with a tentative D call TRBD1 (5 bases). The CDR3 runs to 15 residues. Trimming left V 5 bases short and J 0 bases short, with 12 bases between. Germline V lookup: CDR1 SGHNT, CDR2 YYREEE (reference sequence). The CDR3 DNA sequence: TGTGCCAGCAGGGAGGGACTAAATAGCAATCAGCCCCAGCATTTT. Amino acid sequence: CASREGLNSNQPQHF.

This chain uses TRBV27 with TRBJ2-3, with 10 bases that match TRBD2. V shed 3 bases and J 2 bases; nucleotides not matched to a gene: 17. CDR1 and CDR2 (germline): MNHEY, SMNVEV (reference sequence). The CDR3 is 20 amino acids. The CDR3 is CASSFIRLGGTSDNTDTQYF. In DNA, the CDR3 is TGTGCCAGCAGTTTTATACGCCTGGGGGGGACTAGCGATAACACAGATACGCAGTATTTT.

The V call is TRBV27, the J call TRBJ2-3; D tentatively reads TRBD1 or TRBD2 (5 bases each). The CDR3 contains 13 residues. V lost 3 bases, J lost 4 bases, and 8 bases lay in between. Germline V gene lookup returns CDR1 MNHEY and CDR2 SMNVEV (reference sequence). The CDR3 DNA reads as TGTGCCAGCAGTTTCGAGGGGCCAGATACGCAGTATTTT. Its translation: CASSFEGPDTQYF.

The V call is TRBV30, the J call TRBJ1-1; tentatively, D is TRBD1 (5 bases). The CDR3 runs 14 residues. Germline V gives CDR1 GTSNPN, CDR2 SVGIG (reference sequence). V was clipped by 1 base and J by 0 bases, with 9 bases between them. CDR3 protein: CAWSATVMNTEAFF. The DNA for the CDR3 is TGTGCCTGGAGTGCGACAGTCATGAACACTGAAGCTTTCTTT.

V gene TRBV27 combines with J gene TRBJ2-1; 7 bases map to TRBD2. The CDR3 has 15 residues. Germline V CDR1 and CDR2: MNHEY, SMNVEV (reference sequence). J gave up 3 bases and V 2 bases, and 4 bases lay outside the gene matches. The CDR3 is CASSLPSGNYNEQFF. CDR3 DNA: TGTGCCAGCAGTTTACCTAGCGGAAACTACAATGAGCAGTTCTTC.

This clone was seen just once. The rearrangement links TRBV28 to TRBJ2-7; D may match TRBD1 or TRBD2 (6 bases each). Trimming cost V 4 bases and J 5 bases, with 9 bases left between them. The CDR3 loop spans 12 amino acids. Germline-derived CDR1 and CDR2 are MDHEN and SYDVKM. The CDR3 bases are TGTGCCAGCAGTTCTAGGGGGGACGAGCAGTACTTC. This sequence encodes CASSSRGDEQYF.

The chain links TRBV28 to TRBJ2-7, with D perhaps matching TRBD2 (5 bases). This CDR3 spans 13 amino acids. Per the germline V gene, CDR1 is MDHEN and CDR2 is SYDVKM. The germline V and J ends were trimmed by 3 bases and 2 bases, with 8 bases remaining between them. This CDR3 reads CASSLAGPYEQYF. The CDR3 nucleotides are TGTGCCAGCAGTTTGGCGGGCCCCTACGAGCAGTACTTC. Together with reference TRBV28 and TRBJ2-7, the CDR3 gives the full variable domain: DVKVTQSSRYLVKRTGEKVFLECVQDMDHENMFWYRQDPGLGLRLIYFSYDVKMKEKGDIPEGYSVSREKKERFSLILESASTNQTSMYLCASSLAGPYEQYFGPGTRLTVT.

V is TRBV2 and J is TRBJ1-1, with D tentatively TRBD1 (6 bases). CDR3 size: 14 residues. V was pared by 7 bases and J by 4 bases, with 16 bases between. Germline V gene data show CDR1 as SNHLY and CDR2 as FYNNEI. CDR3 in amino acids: CASIAAGGGTEAFF. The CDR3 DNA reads TGTGCCAGCATTGCAGCGGGGGGCGGCACTGAAGCTTTCTTT.

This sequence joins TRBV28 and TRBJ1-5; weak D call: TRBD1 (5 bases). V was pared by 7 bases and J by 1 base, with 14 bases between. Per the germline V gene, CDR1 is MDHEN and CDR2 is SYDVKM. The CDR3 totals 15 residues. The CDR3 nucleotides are TGTGCCAGCAACTCAATATGGGACAGCAATCAGCCCCAGCATTTT. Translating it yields CASNSIWDSNQPQHF.

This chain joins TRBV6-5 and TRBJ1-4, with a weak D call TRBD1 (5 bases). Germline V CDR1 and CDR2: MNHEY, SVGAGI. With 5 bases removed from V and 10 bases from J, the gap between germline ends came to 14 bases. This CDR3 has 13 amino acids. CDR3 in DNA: TGTGCCAGCAGTCACGGGGGGAGGGGAAAACTGTTTTTT. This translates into CASSHGGRGKLFF.

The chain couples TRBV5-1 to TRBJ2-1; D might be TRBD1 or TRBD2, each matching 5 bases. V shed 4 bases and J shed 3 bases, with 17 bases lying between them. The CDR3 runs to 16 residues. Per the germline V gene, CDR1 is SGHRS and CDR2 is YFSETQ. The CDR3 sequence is CASSHIQATNYNEQFF. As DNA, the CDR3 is TGCGCCAGCAGCCATATACAGGCGACTAACTACAATGAGCAGTTCTTC.

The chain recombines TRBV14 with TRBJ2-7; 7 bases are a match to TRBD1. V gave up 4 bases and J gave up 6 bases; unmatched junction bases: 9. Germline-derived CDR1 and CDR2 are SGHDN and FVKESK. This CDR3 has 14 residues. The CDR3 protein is CASSPIRQGFEQYF. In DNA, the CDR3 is TGTGCCAGCAGCCCAATTAGACAGGGCTTCGAGCAGTACTTC.

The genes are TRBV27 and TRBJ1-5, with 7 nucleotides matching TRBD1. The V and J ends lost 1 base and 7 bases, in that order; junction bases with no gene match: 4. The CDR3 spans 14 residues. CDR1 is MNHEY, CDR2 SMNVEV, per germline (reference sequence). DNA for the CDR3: TGTGCCAGCAGTTTATTCCCGGGACAGCAGCCCCAGCATTTT. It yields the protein CASSLFPGQQPQHF.

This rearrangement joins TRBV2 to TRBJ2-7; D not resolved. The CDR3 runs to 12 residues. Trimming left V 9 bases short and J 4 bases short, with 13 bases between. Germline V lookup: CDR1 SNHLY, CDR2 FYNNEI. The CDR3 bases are TGTGCCAGTACGTCCGGACGGTACGAGCAGTACTTC. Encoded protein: CASTSGRYEQYF.

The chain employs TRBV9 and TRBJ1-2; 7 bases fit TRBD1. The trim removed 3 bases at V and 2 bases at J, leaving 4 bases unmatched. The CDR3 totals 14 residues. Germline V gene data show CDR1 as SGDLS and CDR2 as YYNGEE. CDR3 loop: CASSAGDSNYGYTF. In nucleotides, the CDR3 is TGTGCCAGCAGCGCGGGGGACAGCAACTATGGCTACACCTTC.

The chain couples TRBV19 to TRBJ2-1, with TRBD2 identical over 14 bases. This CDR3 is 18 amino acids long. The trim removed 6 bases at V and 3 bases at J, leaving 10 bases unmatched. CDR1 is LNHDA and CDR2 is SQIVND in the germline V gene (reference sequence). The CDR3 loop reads CASSRPGLAGVNYNEQFF. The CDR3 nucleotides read TGTGCCAGTAGCCGCCCGGGACTAGCGGGAGTTAACTACAATGAGCAGTTCTTC.